The text below deals with one T cell receptor beta chain. Its target is not known. Clinical symptoms, serum thyroxine, TRAb, thyroid ultrasound and orbital computed tomography were relied on for diagnosis. The record originates from a study of Graves' ophthalmopathy and Graves' hyperthyroidism. V dropped 12 bases and J dropped 5 bases, with 16 bases sitting between them. CDR1 is KGHDR, CDR2 SFDVKD, per germline. The CDR3 consists of 13 residues. Amplified material comprised TCR beta CDR3 regions derived from RNA transcripts. An initial RT-PCR round employing HTBI primers preceded a second-round multiplex PCR. TCRdb analysed the multiplex PCR reads with MiXCR anew, one entry per CDR3 protein. The data show about 700,000 distinct CDR3 sequences, with 40% seen just once and 40% to 55% held by the top ten. Study conclusions and caveats: The model flagged ophthalmopathy progression at more than 60% sensitivity and around 77% specificity.

What was sequenced was peripheral blood. The sequence was collected from an adult man with Graves' ophthalmopathy. This chain links TRBV24-1 with TRBJ1-5; D is uncertain. The CDR3 protein is CAWRVGPDQPQHF. DNA for the CDR3: TGTGCCTGGAGGGTGGGCCCAGATCAGCCCCAGCATTTT.